A single sample gave rise to the 27 T cell receptor beta chains below, sequenced in a study of cytomegalovirus exposure and HLA in healthy donors. Profiled with immunoSEQ multiplex PCR; TCRdb holds only in-frame clones, not every one. This table has 200,000 to 250,000 clones, around 87% appearing once. The sample taken for sequencing was PBMCs. The receptors here all came from a woman younger than 35 in good health and CMV-seropositive.

The rearrangement joins TRBV2 to TRBJ2-5, with a possible D match to TRBD2 (5 bases). CDR3 length equals 14 residues. Germline V lookup: CDR1 SNHLY, CDR2 FYNNEI. Deletions cut 3 bases from V and 3 bases from J, with 11 bases between. In DNA, the CDR3 is TGTGCCAGCAGTGATAGGGAGCCGGAAGAGACCCAGTACTTC. As protein: CASSDREPEETQYF. The full variable domain, completed using reference TRBV2 and TRBJ2-5, is EPEVTQTPSHQVTQMGQEVILRCVPISNHLYFYWYRQILGQKVEFLVSFYNNEISEKSEIFDDQFSVERPDGSNFTLKIRSTKLEDSAMYFCASSDREPEETQYFGPGTRLLVL.

Worth noting for this clone: The same CDR3 is also encoded by other DNA sequences in this sample. This rearrangement joins TRBV28 to TRBJ1-1; D is undetermined. Per germline, CDR1 MDHEN and CDR2 SYDVKM. CDR3 length: 14 amino acids. V lost 3 bases to trimming and J lost 1 base, with 9 bases between them. The CDR3 loop is CASSLRGRNTEAFF. CDR3 in DNA: TGTGCCAGCAGTTTGCGGGGAAGGAACACTGAAGCTTTCTTT.

V and J are TRBV9 and TRBJ2-1, with TRBD2 matching 10 bases. V shed 4 bases and J 6 bases; nucleotides not matched to a gene: 7. The CDR3 has 15 amino acids. Germline-derived CDR1 and CDR2 are SGDLS and YYNGEE. CDR3 in DNA: TGTGCCAGCAGCCAAACCGGGACTAGCGTCAATGAGCAGTTCTTC. Its protein product is CASSQTGTSVNEQFF.

The rearrangement joins TRBV28 to TRBJ1-5; D remains ambiguous. This CDR3 spans 16 amino acids. Germline V lookup: CDR1 MDHEN, CDR2 SYDVKM. Between the trimmed V and J ends, which lost 4 bases and 0 bases, there was a span of 13 bases. CDR3 region: CASSSNNGISNQPQHF. The CDR3 DNA reads as TGTGCCAGCAGTTCCAACAACGGGATTAGCAATCAGCCCCAGCATTTT.

This chain joins TRBV7-9 and TRBJ2-7; 7 nucleotides agree with TRBD2. Germline loops: CDR1 SEHNR, CDR2 FQNEAQ (reference sequence). CDR3 length equals 15 residues. After removal of 5 bases from V and 3 bases from J, the junction contained 10 bases not matched to a gene. As DNA, the CDR3 is TGTGCCAGCAGCCGTCGCGGCGGGAGCTTCTACGAGCAGTACTTC. This encodes CASSRRGGSFYEQYF.

The CDR3, as DNA: TGTGCCAGCAGTGATCAAGCGGGCCAGAACTACAATGAGCAGTTCTTC. Protein: CASSDQAGQNYNEQFF. The chain is built from TRBV6-1 and TRBJ2-1, with a tentative D call TRBD2 (6 bases). CDR1 and CDR2 from the germline V gene are MNHNS and SASEGT. Trimming left V 3 bases short and J 3 bases short, with 15 bases between. CDR3 length: 16 residues.

CDR3 DNA: TGTGCCAGCAGCTCGTGGGGGGAGAGGAACACAGATACGCAGTATTTT. It translates to CASSSWGERNTDTQYF. The J gene is TRBJ2-3, the V gene TRBV13, with a weak D call TRBD2 (6 bases). V gave up 4 bases and J gave up 2 bases, with 16 bases separating them. The CDR3 totals 16 residues. Germline-derived CDR1 and CDR2 are PRHDT and FYEKMQ (reference sequence).

This rearrangement joins TRBV27 to TRBJ1-2, with TRBD1 identical over 10 bases. The CDR3 covers 14 residues. Germline V gene sequence: CDR1 MNHEY, CDR2 SMNVEV (reference sequence). The V and J ends lost 6 bases and 6 bases, in that order; junction bases with no gene match: 7. The chain's CDR3 is CASSHGQGVNGYTF. The CDR3, as DNA: TGTGCCAGCAGCCATGGACAGGGGGTAAATGGCTACACCTTC.

The J gene is TRBJ1-4, the V gene TRBV12-5; possible D gene TRBD1, 6 bases. CDR1 and CDR2 from the germline V gene are LGHNT and FRNRAP. CDR3 size: 13 residues. The V gene lost 7 bases and the J gene lost 11 bases, with 17 bases spanning the gap. The CDR3 DNA sequence: TGTGCTAGTGCCCTTCCCGGGACAATGAAACTGTTTTTT. Amino acid sequence: CASALPGTMKLFF.

The count of this clone is one. The rearrangement links TRBV4-1 to TRBJ2-5; 9 bases align to TRBD1. Trimming at V came to 3 bases and at J to 4 bases, leaving 3 bases not matched to a gene. The CDR3 runs to 14 residues. Germline lookup yields CDR1 MGHRA and CDR2 YSYEKL. CDR3 sequence (DNA): TGCGCCAGCAGCCATCCACAGGGGGCAGAGACCCAGTACTTC. Translation gives CASSHPQGAETQYF.

This clone showed up many times. The V and J genes are TRBV6-5 and TRBJ2-2; TRBD2 matches at 9 bases. This CDR3 has 16 amino acids. The V and J ends lost 2 bases and 1 base, in that order; junction bases with no gene match: 2. Germline CDR1 MNHEY, CDR2 SVGAGI. DNA for the CDR3: TGTGCCAGCAGTTACGCGACTAGCGGGAACACCGGGGAGCTGTTTTTT. Translation gives CASSYATSGNTGELFF.

This clone was recorded a few times. This sample includes further DNA sequences coding for the same CDR3. This chain links TRBV28 with TRBJ2-7, with 10 nucleotides matching TRBD1. CDR3 length equals 12 residues. The V gene end was trimmed by 6 bases and the J gene end by 4 bases; junction bases not matched to a gene: 0. CDR1 and CDR2 (germline): MDHEN, SYDVKM. The CDR3 DNA sequence: TGTGCCAGCAGGGACAGGGGGTACGAGCAGTACTTC. It codes for CASRDRGYEQYF.

The chain employs TRBV29-1 and TRBJ2-4; TRBD2 aligns across 13 bases. This CDR3 is built from 13 residues. V shed 7 bases and J 8 bases; nucleotides not matched to a gene: 5. Germline-derived CDR1 and CDR2 are SQVTM and ANQGSEA. CDR3 in amino acids: CSAGTSGIDIQYF. For the CDR3, the DNA is TGCAGCGCTGGGACTAGCGGGATTGACATTCAGTACTTC.

The V gene is TRBV10-1, the J gene TRBJ2-1; the D is unclear. Trimming took off 8 bases at V and 9 bases at J, with 14 bases between the two ends. The CDR3 covers 12 residues. Germline V lookup: CDR1 WNHNN, CDR2 SYGVQD (reference sequence). The CDR3 region has the DNA TGCGCCAGCTCATCCGCTGGGCCTGAGCAGTTCTTC. Translating gives CASSSAGPEQFF.

CDR3 in amino acids: CASSLGGTGDEQFF. For the CDR3, the DNA is TGTGCCAGCAGTTTAGGAGGGACAGGCGATGAGCAGTTCTTC. The chain couples TRBV27 to TRBJ2-1; 8 bases map to TRBD1. This CDR3 region has 14 residues. Germline V gives CDR1 MNHEY, CDR2 SMNVEV (reference sequence). With V trimmed by 2 bases and J by 8 bases, 5 bases remained unmatched.

The chain has TRBV28 and TRBJ2-1, with 8 bases that match TRBD1. CDR3 size: 16 residues. The V gene end was trimmed by 6 bases and the J gene end by 0 bases; junction bases not matched to a gene: 7. Per the germline V gene, CDR1 is MDHEN and CDR2 is SYDVKM. CDR3 region: CASRMAGGVSYNEQFF. DNA for the CDR3: TGTGCCAGCAGAATGGCAGGGGGCGTCTCCTACAATGAGCAGTTCTTC.

The V and J genes are TRBV7-9 and TRBJ2-1; D is perhaps TRBD2 (6 bases). Germline V lookup: CDR1 SEHNR, CDR2 FQNEAQ (reference sequence). The CDR3 runs 14 residues. Trimming removed 1 base from V and 8 bases from J, with 12 bases in between. The CDR3 DNA reads TGTGCCAGCAGCTTAGAACCTTCTAGCGATGAGCAGTTCTTC. It translates to CASSLEPSSDEQFF.

The sample holds one count of this clone. This chain links TRBV28 with TRBJ1-1; 11 bases are a match to TRBD1. V was pared by 6 bases and J by 6 bases, with 12 bases of the junction left unmatched. The V gene's germline CDR1 is MDHEN and CDR2 SYDVKM. The CDR3 is 16 residues long. CDR3 DNA sequence: TGTGCCAGCAGCCTCCTCCCGGGACAGGGGGATTCTGAAGCTTTCTTT. It is translated as CASSLLPGQGDSEAFF. The entire variable domain, with the rest obtained from reference TRBV28 and TRBJ1-1, is as follows: DVKVTQSSRYLVKRTGEKVFLECVQDMDHENMFWYRQDPGLGLRLIYFSYDVKMKEKGDIPEGYSVSREKKERFSLILESASTNQTSMYLCASSLLPGQGDSEAFFGQGTRLTVV.

The chain has TRBV10-1 and TRBJ2-1; TRBD2 aligns across 7 bases. In germline, CDR1 is WNHNN, CDR2 SYGVQD (reference sequence). This CDR3 has 14 residues. The V and J ends lost 0 bases and 8 bases, in that order; junction bases with no gene match: 4. In nucleotides, the CDR3 is TGCGCCAGCAGTGAGTCGGGAGGGCCATATGAGCAGTTCTTC. Amino acids: CASSESGGPYEQFF.

DNA of the CDR3: TGTGCCAGCAGTCCGGACTCGTCCGGCTCCTACGAGCAGTACTTC. This codes for CASSPDSSGSYEQYF. The chain employs TRBV28 and TRBJ2-7, with D possibly being TRBD2 (5 bases). Germline CDR1 and CDR2: MDHEN and SYDVKM. The CDR3 is made up of 15 amino acids. Trimming shortened V by 5 bases and J by 0 bases, and 14 bases separated the two germline ends.

The chain carries TRBV30 and TRBJ2-3; possibly TRBD2 for D (6 bases). Per germline, CDR1 GTSNPN and CDR2 SVGIG (reference sequence). V lost 1 base and J lost 6, with 11 bases in between. The length of the CDR3 is 13 residues. The CDR3 reads CAWSGGMVDTQYF. CDR3 coding DNA: TGTGCCTGGAGTGGCGGGATGGTCGATACGCAGTATTTT.

This clone was picked up a small number of times. The V and J genes are TRBV4-1 and TRBJ2-7; 7 nucleotides match TRBD2. CDR3 size: 16 residues. Germline trimming cut 1 base from V and 0 bases from J; bases unmatched to any gene: 6. Germline lookup yields CDR1 MGHRA and CDR2 YSYEKL. CDR3 bases: TGCGCCAGCAGCCAAGCGGACGGGGGGATCTCCTACGAGCAGTACTTC. This codes for CASSQADGGISYEQYF.

The chain carries TRBV11-2 and TRBJ1-4; D remains unclear. Germline CDR1 reads SGHAT; CDR2 reads FQNNGV. This CDR3 has 15 amino acids. V dropped 0 bases and J dropped 2 bases, with 7 bases sitting between them. CDR3 DNA sequence: TGTGCCAGCAGCTTAGATGGGCAGACTAATGAAAAACTGTTTTTT. Translated, it gives CASSLDGQTNEKLFF.

The sample holds one count of this clone. This rearrangement joins TRBV29-1 to TRBJ2-7; D is unclear. Trimming stripped 0 bases from V and 2 bases from J, with 8 bases between. Germline V gene lookup returns CDR1 SQVTM and CDR2 ANQGSEA. The CDR3 is made up of 13 amino acids. The DNA for the CDR3 is TGCAGCGTTGAAGATTCCCATCCCTACGAGCAGTACTTC. Its protein is CSVEDSHPYEQYF.

V and J are TRBV11-2 and TRBJ1-2; the D gene is possibly TRBD1 (5 bases). This CDR3 spans 16 amino acids. The ends were cut back, 7 bases at V and 3 bases at J, with 21 bases in the middle. CDR1 is SGHAT, CDR2 FQNNGV, per germline. The CDR3 DNA follows: TGTGCCAGCACCGTGGTTAGGGGCCCCAGGGACTATGGCTACACCTTC. Translating gives CASTVVRGPRDYGYTF. Together with reference TRBV11-2 and TRBJ1-2, the CDR3 gives the full variable domain: EAGVAQSPRYKIIEKRQSVAFWCNPISGHATLYWYQQILGQGPKLLIQFQNNGVVDDSQLPKDRFSAERLKGVDSTLKIQPAKLEDSAVYLCASTVVRGPRDYGYTFGSGTRLTVV.

The chain links TRBV9 to TRBJ2-3; 10 nucleotides match TRBD1. The V gene's germline CDR1 is SGDLS and CDR2 YYNGEE. V was clipped by 4 bases and J by 1 base; unmatched bases: 3. The CDR3 sequence is 15 residues long. Here the CDR3 reads CASSSDRGGTDTQYF. The CDR3 DNA sequence: TGTGCCAGCAGCTCGGACAGGGGGGGCACAGATACGCAGTATTTT.

The chain uses TRBV14 and TRBJ2-5; 15 bases line up with TRBD2. Unmatched junction bases numbered 15, after V lost 2 bases and J lost 5 bases. The CDR3 runs to 20 residues. The germline gives CDR1 SGHDN, CDR2 FVKESK. The CDR3 protein is CASSQYGTSGRSGGEETQYF. The CDR3 DNA is TGTGCCAGCAGCCAATACGGGACTAGCGGGAGGAGCGGAGGAGAGGAGACCCAGTACTTC.